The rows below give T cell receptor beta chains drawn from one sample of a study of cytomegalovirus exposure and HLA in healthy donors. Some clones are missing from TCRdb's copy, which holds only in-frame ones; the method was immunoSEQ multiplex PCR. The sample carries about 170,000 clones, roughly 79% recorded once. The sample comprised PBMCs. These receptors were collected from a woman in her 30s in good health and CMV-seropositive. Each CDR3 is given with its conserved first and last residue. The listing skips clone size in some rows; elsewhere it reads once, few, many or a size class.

CDR3aa: CASSQGVAISDSTDTQYF; abundance: -; v_gene: TRBV4-3; j_gene: TRBJ2-3
CDR3aa: CASISVREQFF; abundance: -; v_gene: TRBV28; j_gene: TRBJ2-1
CDR3aa: CASSYSEGNYGYTF; abundance: once; v_gene: TRBV6-5; j_gene: TRBJ1-2
CDR3aa: CASSQDLGGTEAFF; abundance: -; v_gene: TRBV14; j_gene: TRBJ1-1
CDR3aa: CASSLTSTDTQYF; abundance: -; v_gene: TRBV5-1; j_gene: TRBJ2-3
CDR3aa: CASRPRGQGANTGELFF; abundance: -; v_gene: TRBV2; j_gene: TRBJ2-2
CDR3aa: CASSILAESSYEQYF; abundance: -; v_gene: TRBV21-1; j_gene: TRBJ2-7
CDR3aa: CAGSTSGNSYEQYF; abundance: -; v_gene: TRBV2; j_gene: TRBJ2-7
CDR3aa: CASSVTGSYGYTF; abundance: -; v_gene: TRBV6-1; j_gene: TRBJ1-2
CDR3aa: CASSLAGSLSSSYNEQFF; abundance: -; v_gene: TRBV5-1; j_gene: TRBJ2-1
CDR3aa: CASSLSTGALNTEAFF; abundance: -; v_gene: TRBV5-8; j_gene: TRBJ1-1
CDR3aa: CASSFPGWDSYEQYF; abundance: -; v_gene: TRBV5-6; j_gene: TRBJ2-7
CDR3aa: CASSVEGSTDTQYF; abundance: -; v_gene: TRBV2; j_gene: TRBJ2-3
CDR3aa: CASSLLGPNTGELFF; abundance: -; v_gene: TRBV5-6; j_gene: TRBJ2-2
CDR3aa: CAISHLDRENEQFF; abundance: -; v_gene: TRBV10-3; j_gene: TRBJ2-1
CDR3aa: CASSLIGESEYF; abundance: -; v_gene: TRBV5-4; j_gene: TRBJ2-7
CDR3aa: CAWSRAGTEAFF; abundance: -; v_gene: TRBV30; j_gene: TRBJ1-1
CDR3aa: CASSLAPAEAFF; abundance: -; v_gene: TRBV5-5; j_gene: TRBJ1-1
CDR3aa: CASSPPSGVMGTEAFF; abundance: few; v_gene: TRBV18; j_gene: TRBJ1-1
CDR3aa: CASSDGQGIGQPQHF; abundance: -; v_gene: TRBV7-8; j_gene: TRBJ1-5
CDR3aa: CASSPRDRGYNEQFF; abundance: once; v_gene: TRBV7-9; j_gene: TRBJ2-1
CDR3aa: CSVGTPREAYEQYF; abundance: few; v_gene: TRBV29-1; j_gene: TRBJ2-7
CDR3aa: CASSLGQDGAQYF; abundance: -; v_gene: TRBV7-8; j_gene: TRBJ2-5
CDR3aa: CASSQDDGTVETQYF; abundance: few; v_gene: TRBV4-1; j_gene: TRBJ2-5
CDR3aa: CASSHATSGYNEQFF; abundance: few; v_gene: TRBV7-2; j_gene: TRBJ2-1